One T cell receptor beta chain is described in this entry. These data belong to a study of T cell responses to AZD1222 COVID-19 vaccine. Trimming stripped 5 bases from V and 1 base from J, with 17 bases between. This CDR3 contains 16 residues. From germline, CDR1 is LNHNV and CDR2 YYDKDF (reference sequence). The data were produced by immunoSEQ multiplex PCR, yet TCRdb's version contains in-frame clones alone and is incomplete. The profile shows 95,000 to 100,000 clones, over 75% of them singletons. The sequence derives from an adult in good health. The chain couples TRBV15 to TRBJ1-2; D gene uncertain. Sequenced here: peripheral blood, sampled on day 0 of AZD1222 vaccination. Written as DNA, the CDR3 is TGTGCCACCAGCCCTACTCCGGGCCGAGATAACTATGGCTACACCTTC. Protein: CATSPTPGRDNYGYTF. Looking up the rest from reference TRBV15 and TRBJ1-2 gives the full variable domain: DAMVIQNPRYQVTQFGKPVTLSCSQTLNHNVMYWYQQKSSQAPKLLFHYYDKDFNNEADTPDNFQSRRPNTSFCFLDIRSPGLGDTAMYLCATSPTPGRDNYGYTFGSGTRLTVV.